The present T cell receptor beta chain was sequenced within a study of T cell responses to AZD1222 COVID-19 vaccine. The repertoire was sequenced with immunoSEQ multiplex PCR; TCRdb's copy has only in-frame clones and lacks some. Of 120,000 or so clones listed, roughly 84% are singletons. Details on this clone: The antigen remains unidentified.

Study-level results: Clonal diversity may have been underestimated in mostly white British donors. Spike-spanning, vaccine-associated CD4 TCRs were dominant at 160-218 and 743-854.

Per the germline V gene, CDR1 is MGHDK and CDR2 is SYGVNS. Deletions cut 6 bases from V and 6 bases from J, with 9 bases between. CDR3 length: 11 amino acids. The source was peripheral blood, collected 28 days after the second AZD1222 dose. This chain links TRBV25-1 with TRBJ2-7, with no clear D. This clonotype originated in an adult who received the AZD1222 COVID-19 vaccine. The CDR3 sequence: CASSASSEQYF. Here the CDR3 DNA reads TGTGCCAGCAGCGCTTCTAGCGAGCAGTACTTC.